The rows below give T cell receptor beta chains drawn from one sample of a study of early T cells in non-severe SARS-CoV-2 infection. TCRdb analysed the 5' RACE reads with MiXCR anew, one entry per CDR3 protein. The sample shows 48,000 or so distinct CDR3 sequences, more than 5.5% of them seen only once. This sample comprised whole blood, obtained at baseline. These receptors came from an adult who was a healthcare worker with PCR-confirmed SARS-CoV-2 infection or an uninfected control (not recorded which). Both conserved end residues are part of each CDR3. A D gene is named only where the DNA matches it firmly. The size entry is marked missing in some rows and otherwise reads once, few, many or a size class.

>-|TRBJ2-7|many|TRBV19|11
CASTLGHEQYF
TGTGCCAGTACCCTAGGCCACGAGCAGTACTTC
>-|TRBJ1-4|many|TRBV29-1|13
CSARSGRNEKLFF
TGCAGCGCCCGTTCCGGGAGAAATGAAAAACTGTTTTTT
>-|TRBJ1-2|few|TRBV28|15
CASSLGGARLYGYTF
TGTGCCAGCAGTTTAGGGGGGGCGCGGCTCTATGGCTACACCTTC
>-|TRBJ2-2|few|TRBV5-6|15
CATRFGGPNTGELFF
TGTGCCACCAGATTTGGGGGGCCGAACACCGGGGAGCTGTTTTTT
>-|TRBJ2-7|many|TRBV9|15
CASSPHEGGGYEQYF
TGTGCCAGCAGCCCTCATGAGGGAGGGGGGTACGAGCAGTACTTC
>TRBD2|TRBJ2-1|few|TRBV6-7|19
CASSYPLCPKAGDYNEQFF
TGTGCCAGCAGTTACCCTCTTTGCCCGAAAGCGGGAGACTACAATGAGCAGTTCTTC
>TRBD2|TRBJ2-3|many|TRBV20-1|12
CSAGLAGDTQYF
TGCAGTGCTGGACTAGCCGGAGATACGCAGTATTTT
>TRBD1|TRBJ2-4|many|TRBV6-2/TRBV6-3|16
CASSYGTGPAKNIQYF
TGTGCCAGCAGTTACGGGACAGGACCAGCCAAAAACATTCAGTACTTC
>TRBD1|TRBJ2-5|many|TRBV5-1|13
CASSTGQEETQYF
TGCGCCAGCAGCACGGGACAGGAGGAGACCCAGTACTTC
>-|TRBJ2-1|-|TRBV20-1|15
CSARVRADRYNEQFF
TGCAGTGCTAGAGTCCGCGCGGACCGCTACAATGAGCAGTTCTTC
>-|TRBJ2-2|few|TRBV27|16
CASSFYPLTGSGELFF
TGTGCCAGCAGTTTTTATCCGCTTACCGGGAGCGGGGAGCTGTTTTTT
>-|TRBJ2-2|few|TRBV6-1|17
CASRYTGTRGYTGELFF
TGTGCCAGCAGGTATACCGGGACCCGGGGTTACACCGGGGAGCTGTTTTTT
>-|TRBJ2-7|many|TRBV20-1|12
CSASSTKYEQYF
TGCAGTGCTAGCTCGACGAAGTACGAGCAGTACTTC
>-|TRBJ2-7|few|TRBV7-9|11
CASSSLGEQYF
TGTGCCAGCAGCTCTTTGGGGGAGCAGTACTTC
>TRBD2|TRBJ2-1|many|TRBV6-1|16
CASSELGTSGYNEQFF
TGTGCCAGCAGTGAACTGGGGACTAGCGGATACAATGAGCAGTTCTTC
>-|TRBJ1-2|-|TRBV5-4|15
CASSRPEAANYGYTF
TGTGCCAGCAGCAGGCCCGAGGCCGCTAACTATGGCTACACCTTC
>TRBD2|TRBJ2-7|-|TRBV7-9|14
CASSESGAPYEQYF
TGTGCCAGCAGCGAAAGCGGGGCCCCCTACGAGCAGTACTTC
>TRBD1|TRBJ2-4|many|TRBV5-1|15
CASSPGTASKNIQYF
TGCGCCAGCAGCCCAGGGACAGCAAGCAAAAACATTCAGTACTTC
>TRBD2|TRBJ2-1|few|TRBV27|19
CASSLGTSGRSVSYNEQFF
TGTGCCAGCAGTTTAGGGACTAGCGGGAGGTCTGTCTCCTACAATGAGCAGTTCTTC
>-|TRBJ1-1|few|TRBV7-9|14
CASSFVTGNTEAFF
TGTGCCAGCAGCTTCGTGACAGGGAACACTGAAGCTTTCTTT
>-|TRBJ2-1|many|TRBV29-1|11
CSGMDSNEQFF
TGCAGCGGGATGGACAGCAATGAGCAGTTCTTC
>-|TRBJ2-6|many|TRBV27|15
CASSSRGAGANVLTF
TGTGCCAGCAGTTCCAGGGGAGCGGGGGCCAACGTCCTGACTTTC
>TRBD1|TRBJ1-3|-|TRBV7-6|14
CASSSDRVGNTIYF
TGTGCCAGCAGCTCGGACAGGGTGGGAAACACCATATATTTT
>TRBD2|TRBJ2-3|many|TRBV27|17
CASSTWTSGTSTDTQYF
TGTGCCAGCAGTACCTGGACTAGCGGAACTAGCACAGATACGCAGTATTTT
>TRBD2|TRBJ2-7|few|TRBV18|16
CASGVGLAGNSYEQYF
TGTGCCAGCGGCGTAGGACTAGCGGGGAACTCCTACGAGCAGTACTTC
>TRBD2|TRBJ2-5|many|TRBV7-2|16
CASSTGLGRIQETQYF
TGTGCCAGCAGCACGGGACTAGGGAGAATCCAAGAGACCCAGTACTTC
>TRBD2|TRBJ2-7|many|TRBV7-3|13
CANSPGLGYEQYF
TGTGCCAACAGCCCGGGACTAGGGTACGAGCAGTACTTC
>-|TRBJ2-2|-|TRBV28|15
CASSLGGANTGELFF
TGTGCCAGCAGTTTAGGGGGCGCGAACACCGGGGAGCTGTTTTTT
>TRBD1|TRBJ1-4|-|TRBV2|14
CASRTDRGGEKLFF
TGTGCCAGCAGGACGGACAGGGGAGGCGAAAAACTGTTTTTT
>-|TRBJ2-7|few|TRBV7-9|15
CASSRGDRRTYEQYF
TGTGCCAGCAGCCGCGGGGACCGGCGGACCTACGAGCAGTACTTC
>-|TRBJ2-7|many|TRBV20-1|13
CSANRGRGNEQYF
TGCAGTGCTAATAGAGGCCGGGGGAACGAGCAGTACTTC
>-|TRBJ2-7|many|TRBV10-1|14
CASTPGVGSYEQYF
TGCGCCAGCACCCCGGGTGTCGGTTCCTACGAGCAGTACTTC
>-|TRBJ1-4|many|TRBV29-1|13
CSVAAFPNEKLFF
TGCAGCGTCGCAGCCTTCCCTAATGAAAAACTGTTTTTT
>-|TRBJ1-1|many|TRBV6-1|13
CASNRVWDTEAFF
TGTGCCAGCAACAGGGTGTGGGACACTGAAGCTTTCTTT
>-|TRBJ2-7|-|TRBV5-1|12
CASSLDLYEQYF
TGCGCCAGCAGCTTAGACCTCTACGAGCAGTACTTC
>TRBD2|TRBJ2-2|many|TRBV4-3|17
CASSQAPGRGVAGELFF
TGCGCCAGCAGCCAAGCCCCCGGGAGGGGAGTGGCCGGGGAGCTGTTTTTT
>-|TRBJ2-2|-|TRBV7-8|15
CASSLERAVAGELFF
TGTGCCAGCAGCTTAGAGCGCGCGGTGGCCGGGGAGCTGTTTTTT